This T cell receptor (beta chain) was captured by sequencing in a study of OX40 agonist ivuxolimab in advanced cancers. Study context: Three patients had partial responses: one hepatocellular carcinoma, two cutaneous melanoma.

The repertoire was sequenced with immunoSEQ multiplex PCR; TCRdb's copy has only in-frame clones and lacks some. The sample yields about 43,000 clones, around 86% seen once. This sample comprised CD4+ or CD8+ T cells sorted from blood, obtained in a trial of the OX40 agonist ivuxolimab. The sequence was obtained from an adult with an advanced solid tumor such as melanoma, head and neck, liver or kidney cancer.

CDR3 DNA sequence: TGTGCCAGCAGCCCCAGCAGGTCCTACTCGGAGGAGACCCAGTACTTC. Translated: CASSPSRSYSEETQYF. The chain is built from TRBV9 and TRBJ2-5, with no clear D. Between the trimmed V and J ends, which lost 4 bases and 5 bases, there was a span of 21 bases. The CDR3 is 16 residues long. In germline, CDR1 is SGDLS, CDR2 YYNGEE.